This TCR beta chain emerged from a study of cytomegalovirus exposure and HLA in healthy donors (dated by TCRdb to the late 2010s). A note on the overall study: According to an earlier analysis of a few hundred of the donors, 150 million to 200 million T cells yielded over 100 million unique TCR beta sequences and 250 to 350 Gb of sequence data. Roughly 300 gigabases of sequencing data and 70 million to 85 million unique TCR sequences were included in an early release covering over 600 HLA-typed donors. Of the 300 to 450 genotyped donors, approximately 80% fell in the genetic ancestry cluster associated with self-reported Caucasian donors. The study aimed to test whether signatures of past pathogen exposure could be identified by cataloging public T cell receptors. The T cell repertoires of some 700 subjects were profiled by immunosequencing and related to cytomegalovirus serostatus. Along with the approximately 650-subject first cohort, a separate validation cohort of over a hundred different subjects was used. The study combined high-throughput TCR immunosequencing, statistical association of individual TCRs with disease status, and machine learning to predict cytomegalovirus infection status. In a later analysis, previously published TCR beta repertoires from several hundred donors were re-analyzed and high-resolution HLA genotyping was added so that TCR occurrence patterns could be studied. Rather than using new phenotypic data, the later analysis identified candidate immune exposures from TCR beta sequences and from how often those sequences occurred across donors. In an earlier analysis of over 550 of the donors, high-throughput TCR beta sequencing was used to judge whether each TCR beta V gene segment behaved as functional or pseudogenic. Donor age, sex, ethnicity and CMV serostatus were collected together with the repertoire data. In a later genetic analysis, genome-wide SNP genotypes for about 55% of the roughly 700 donors were used, and that subset was treated as a discovery cohort. Every discovery cohort repertoire had been produced on one sequencing platform. HLA typing covered class I and class II loci at four-digit resolution. Typing coverage varied by locus: roughly 620-640 donors for A, B, C, DRB1 and DQB1; around 560 for DQA1; 606 for DPA1; roughly 450 for DPB1. Four to six DR-DQ haplotypes were handled as single units for association and clustering because linkage in the cohort was strong. On average, around 240,000 unique TCR beta nucleotide sequences were sequenced per donor among a few hundred genotyped donors of the cohort, with about 17% of those sequences being non-productive.

The CDR3 covers 14 residues, taking in both the cysteine and the phenylalanine. The sequence is cut down to CDR3 DNA, 42 bases in frame from base 1. The V and J ends are trimmed by 6 bases and 2 bases, leaving 13 bases between them. The germline V gene encodes CDR1 PRHDT and CDR2 FYEKMQ (reference sequence). The library relied on the immunoSEQ multiplex PCR assay. The multiplex PCR relied on a mix of 60 forward primers for TCR Vbeta segments and 13 reverse primers for TCR Jbeta segments. The CDR3 region of rearranged TCR beta genes was amplified from genomic DNA by a multiplex PCR assay. The Illumina HiSeq System was used to sequence the amplified TCR beta libraries as 87-base-pair reads. From the authors' description of their analysis: A later analysis counted about 76 million unique TCR beta chains across the 550 to 800 repertoires, and some 11 million of these chains were shared by at least two donors. To remove PCR and sequencing errors, raw reads were error-corrected and collapsed into unique sequences using a nearest-neighbor algorithm that merged closely related sequences. Alignment of CDR3 sequences to IMGT reference sequences was used to assign V, D and J gene segments. For a sequence to be retained, a match of at least six nucleotides was required to both a V gene segment and a J gene segment. Rearrangements were classified as productive when the CDR3 lacked stop codons and remained in frame with V and J, and all other rearrangements were classified as non-productive. Following IMGT convention, CDR3 was defined as the stretch from the second conserved V-encoded cysteine up to the conserved J-encoded phenylalanine. The earlier analysis of about 610 of the donors excluded sequences that lacked an unambiguous match to a single V gene segment. In an earlier analysis of approximately 500 of the donors, a V segment was called functional when productive rearrangements were above 56.7%, and segregating when the standard deviation between donors exceeded 5%. A statistical classification framework was built for diagnosing cytomegalovirus status from the catalog of TCR beta chain sequences. In a later analysis, V and J genes were assigned by comparing TCR nucleotide sequences against IMGT/GENE-DB human TR gene sequences. In a later analysis, CDR3 sequences and most-parsimonious VDJ recombination scenarios were assigned using the TCRdist pipeline. In a later analysis, each TCR beta chain was defined by its CDR3 amino acid sequence together with its V-gene family, and reads lacking a unique V-gene family were excluded. A later analysis removed 550 to 650 highly shared, low-generation-probability nucleotide sequences to deal with suspected cross-contamination and a sequencing artifact. In a later analysis, a clonal expansion index for each public chain was calculated from normalized within-repertoire ranks of inferred template counts. A later analysis computed generation probabilities with a VDJ recombination model fitted to out-of-frame rearrangements, and checked the results against IGoR. In a later analysis, hypergeometric tests were used to score TCR-TCR, TCR-HLA and TCR-CMV co-occurrence, with a repertoire-size bias correction applied to TCR pairs. To estimate false discovery rates, a later analysis permuted the HLA or CMV assignments 20 times. In a later analysis, co-occurring TCRs were grouped using DBSCAN, and TCRdist sequence similarity was added for clustering within HLA-allele-positive subsets. Repertoires with fewer than 30,000 or more than 120,000 public chains were left out of co-occurrence clustering, as were a handful of repertoires with anomalous nucleotide sharing. TCRdb mirrors the immuneACCESS table, restricted to in-frame sequences. Some clones are absent from its copies; in checked studies, under half trace to an unresolved V gene, and the reason for the others is unknown. V and J calls and clone size are those listed in that table; D and trimming were worked out from the DNA. Within this sample are about 120,000 clones, with roughly 80% of them counted one time only. Roughly 2.5% of the sample is held by the ten biggest clonotypes.

On the study overall, not on this receptor specifically: Because some donors lacked HLA typing at each locus, the association tests relied only on the typed subset. While some public TCRs were present in many individuals, most TCR sequences turned up only very rarely across donors. In a later analysis, more than 15,000 TCR beta sequences were associated with specific HLA alleles at a false discovery rate of 0.05. In vitro tests confirmed that three of the cytomegalovirus-associated TCR beta chains recognize cytomegalovirus antigens. In the study, some 180 TCR beta chains were listed as associated with cytomegalovirus. Correlated functional status among segregating V segments might be attributable to linkage disequilibrium, but an unknown experimental factor could not be ruled out. A later analysis found that HLA-associated TCR beta chains were more clonally expanded and had lower generation probabilities than equally common non-associated chains. A later analysis reported that several top co-occurrence clusters appeared linked to parvovirus B19, influenza, CMV and Epstein-Barr virus. The authors suggested that the approach could potentially be extended to other disease states and immunological phenotypes. In an earlier analysis of around 500 of the donors, most TCR beta V segments appeared in productive rearrangements about 87% or about 30% of the time, broadly matching IMGT annotations. A cluster of highly shared sequence variants was judged likely to be a technical artifact of the sequencing pipeline. In a later genetic analysis, a missense DCLRE1C variant was associated with V-gene and J-gene trimming of TCR beta chains, and the association was replicated in an independent cohort. Only TCR beta chains were sequenced in this cohort, and the absence of alpha or paired-chain data limited detectable features. When HLA alleles, especially DR and DQ, strongly co-occurred, TCR associations were difficult to assign to individual alleles. A further reported finding was that TCR beta sequences accurately predicted the HLA-A and HLA-B alleles for most subjects in the first cohort. CMV serostatus was the only immune exposure information available for the cohort. According to a later analysis, TCR association rates differed among HLA loci, with DRB1 alleles showing the most associated TCRs and HLA-C alleles showing the fewest. Cytomegalovirus status was reported to be diagnosed by the classifier with high specificity and sensitivity in both the original and validation cohorts. Because counts were too low, seventeen rarely observed V segments, including chromosome 9 orphons, were left out of the earlier analysis of about 500 of the donors. Some IMGT-functional V segments, including TRBV6-2 and TRBV6-3, could not be told apart with the 87-base-pair reads, so those segments were excluded. In a later analysis, most CMV-associated TCR beta chains were found to appear HLA-restricted, with HLA associations seemingly driven largely by CMV exposure. According to a later genetic analysis, donors in an Asian-associated ancestry cluster had fewer N-insertions in productive TCRs than the approximately 690-donor mean. Sequencing depth was assumed to be roughly uniform across donors in the presence/absence analyses, though that assumption may not hold.

The cohort was made up of roughly 670 healthy bone marrow donors. At the time of sampling, every cohort member was nominally healthy, though immune exposures that went unrecorded were likely present. The donor was CMV seropositive and belonged to the group of more than 250 seropositive cohort members. Every donor gave a peripheral blood sample, and the peripheral blood mononuclear cells from that sample were used for TCR beta sequencing. Genomic DNA was extracted from the blood cell samples with the Qiagen DNeasy Blood Extraction Kit. As regards this clone: What this receptor recognizes is not known. No qualities accompany the bases; no much larger clone lies one base away.

The origin of this receptor is a woman in her 40s in good health and CMV-seropositive. The V and J segments used are TRBV13 and TRBJ2-5; TRBD1 is a possible D gene, resting on 5 matching bases. The specimen was PBMCs. CDR3 region: CASRSDRKQETQYF. The bases are TGTGCCAGCAGGTCAGACAGAAAACAAGAGACCCAGTACTTC.